A single sample gave rise to the 32 T cell receptor beta chains below, sequenced in a study of cytomegalovirus exposure and HLA in healthy donors. In the PCR, 60 Vbeta and 13 Jbeta primers were used. Method: immunoSEQ multiplex PCR; TCRdb's copy keeps in-frame clones and lacks some. Of some 95,000 clones in the sample, 60% to 85% are singletons; the top ten hold roughly 7.3%. Sequenced: PBMCs. Receptors originate from a man in his fifties in good health and CMV-seropositive.

The chain couples TRBV5-1 to TRBJ2-7; perhaps TRBD1 as D (5 bases). The CDR3 runs 15 residues. Per the germline V gene, CDR1 is SGHRS and CDR2 is YFSETQ. V was pared by 0 bases and J by 4 bases, with 14 bases between. In DNA, the CDR3 is TGCGCCAGCAGCTTGGAGGCAGGGTCAATGTACGAGCAGTACTTC. Translating gives CASSLEAGSMYEQYF.

The chain recombines TRBV7-9 with TRBJ2-5; D possibly corresponds to TRBD2 (6 bases). The germline V gene has CDR1 SEHNR and CDR2 FQNEAQ (reference sequence). This CDR3 spans 16 amino acids. Deletions cut 5 bases from V and 8 bases from J, with 24 bases between. The CDR3 is CASSQPRDSRQGTQYF. CDR3 in DNA: TGTGCCAGCAGCCAACCCCGGGACTCAAGACAAGGTACCCAGTACTTC.

V is TRBV7-9 and J is TRBJ1-2; 8 bases match TRBD1. Per germline, CDR1 SEHNR and CDR2 FQNEAQ (reference sequence). The CDR3 is 14 residues long. V gave up 5 bases and J gave up 8 bases; unmatched junction bases: 10. CDR3 in amino acids: CASSQDRERHGYTF. As DNA, the CDR3 is TGTGCCAGCAGCCAGGACAGGGAAAGGCACGGCTACACCTTC.

The chain carries TRBV6-6 and TRBJ1-2; D not certain. CDR3 length: 14 amino acids. CDR1 and CDR2 (germline): MNHNY, SVGAGI (reference sequence). Deletions cut 2 bases from V and 0 bases from J, with 7 bases between. The CDR3 loop is CASSYAEANYGYTF. The CDR3 DNA reads TGTGCCAGCAGTTACGCAGAAGCTAACTATGGCTACACCTTC.

V gene TRBV4-2 combines with J gene TRBJ1-2; D unclear. Trimming removed 0 bases at V and 4 bases at J, with 12 bases between. Germline lookup yields CDR1 LGHNA and CDR2 YNFKEQ. The CDR3 totals 15 residues. The CDR3 loop is CASSQDRTVAYGYTF. For the CDR3, the DNA is TGTGCCAGCAGCCAAGATCGAACAGTCGCCTATGGCTACACCTTC.

This clone was seen only a few times. The chain carries TRBV6-1 and TRBJ2-5; 11 bases align to TRBD1. This CDR3 has 14 amino acids. V dropped 9 bases and J dropped 5; count of bases not matched to a gene: 8. Germline V gene lookup returns CDR1 MNHNS and CDR2 SASEGT. The CDR3 protein is CASNGQGAGETQYF. In DNA, the CDR3 is TGTGCCAGTAATGGACAGGGGGCGGGTGAGACCCAGTACTTC.

J is TRBJ1-5 and V is TRBV27; no firm D call. Germline lookup yields CDR1 MNHEY and CDR2 SMNVEV (reference sequence). CDR3 size: 14 residues. The V end was cut by 6 bases, the J end by 3 bases, with 12 bases between. CDR3 bases: TGTGCCAGCAGCTCCCACGGGGACAATCAGCCCCAGCATTTT. This encodes CASSSHGDNQPQHF.

A few counts support this clone. This rearrangement joins TRBV6-1 to TRBJ2-3; 8 bases fit TRBD2. V gave up 2 bases and J gave up 0 bases; unmatched junction bases: 1. The CDR3 length is 15 residues. Germline CDR1 and CDR2: MNHNS and SASEGT. This chain's CDR3 is CASSERGGSTDTQYF. The CDR3 nucleotides are TGTGCCAGCAGTGAACGGGGGGGAAGCACAGATACGCAGTATTTT.

This clone appeared once. The gene calls are TRBV4-3 and TRBJ2-2; possible D gene TRBD1, 5 bases. From germline, CDR1 is LGHNA and CDR2 YSLEER. Trimming took 0 bases from V and 6 from J, leaving 11 bases between them. This CDR3 comprises 15 residues. CDR3 sequence (DNA): TGCGCCAGCAGCCAAGAAAGTCAGGGATCCGGGGAGCTGTTTTTT. Translating it yields CASSQESQGSGELFF.

The rearrangement links TRBV7-9 to TRBJ2-7; TRBD1 might be the D (6 bases). The CDR3 extends over 11 amino acids. Germline V gene sequence: CDR1 SEHNR, CDR2 FQNEAQ (reference sequence). V lost 8 bases and J 6 bases, leaving 11 bases between the germline ends. The CDR3 here is CASVRGPEQYF. CDR3 in DNA: TGTGCCAGCGTCAGGGGCCCCGAGCAGTACTTC.

The chain joins TRBV7-9 to TRBJ1-1, with D unresolved. Trimming removed 2 bases at V and 10 bases at J, with 20 bases between. The germline V gene encodes CDR1 SEHNR and CDR2 FQNEAQ (reference sequence). The CDR3 loop spans 15 amino acids. The CDR3: CASSLRERQALGAFF. CDR3 bases: TGTGCCAGCAGCTTAAGGGAGAGGCAGGCCCTAGGAGCTTTCTTT.

The gene calls are TRBV2 and TRBJ1-6; the D gene is possibly TRBD1 (5 bases). The germline V gene encodes CDR1 SNHLY and CDR2 FYNNEI. The CDR3 has 13 residues. With 8 bases removed from V and 10 bases from J, the gap between germline ends came to 15 bases. CDR3 DNA sequence: TGTGCCAGCGAAGGCTCAGGGCCATCACCCCTCCACTTT. Translated: CASEGSGPSPLHF.

The chain is built from TRBV9 and TRBJ2-1, with no clear D. CDR1 is SGDLS and CDR2 is YYNGEE in the germline V gene. The CDR3 totals 13 residues. Trimming left V 0 bases short and J 4 bases short, with 5 bases between. CDR3 in amino acids: CASSVGDYNEQFF. The CDR3, as DNA: TGTGCCAGCAGCGTAGGAGATTACAATGAGCAGTTCTTC.

The chain has TRBV6-1 and TRBJ2-7; D not certain. Trimming shortened V by 2 bases and J by 5 bases, and 4 bases separated the two germline ends. The CDR3 loop spans 11 amino acids. Germline loops: CDR1 MNHNS, CDR2 SASEGT. The CDR3 protein is CASSELDEQYF. Written as DNA, the CDR3 is TGTGCCAGCAGTGAATTAGACGAGCAGTACTTC.

Only a few counts were recorded for this clone. V usage is TRBV4-2 and J usage is TRBJ2-7, with 15 bases matching TRBD2. The CDR3 is made up of 19 amino acids. The V segment lost 0 bases and the J segment 0 bases; nucleotides outside the gene matches: 6. Germline V gene data show CDR1 as LGHNA and CDR2 as YNFKEQ. CDR3 loop: CASSQERGTSGGISYEQYF. The CDR3 region has the DNA TGTGCCAGCAGCCAAGAGAGGGGGACTAGCGGGGGGATCTCCTACGAGCAGTACTTC.

This chain uses TRBV19 with TRBJ1-1; 10 nucleotides align to TRBD1. The length of the CDR3 is 13 residues. Germline-derived CDR1 and CDR2 are LNHDA and SQIVND (reference sequence). The ends lost 11 bases at V and 4 bases at J; junction bases unmatched: 7. As DNA, the CDR3 is TGTGCCGCCCGGGACAGGGGATCCACTGAAGCTTTCTTT. As protein: CAARDRGSTEAFF.

CDR3 coding DNA: TGTGCCAGCAGGGTAGGGGGCTACAATCAGCCCCAGCATTTT. As protein: CASRVGGYNQPQHF. V is TRBV28 and J is TRBJ1-5; 7 bases agree with TRBD1. The trim removed 6 bases at V and 3 bases at J, leaving 5 bases unmatched. The germline V gene has CDR1 MDHEN and CDR2 SYDVKM. The CDR3 has 14 amino acids.

This chain uses TRBV7-3 with TRBJ2-6; D is perhaps TRBD2 (7 bases). This CDR3 is 15 amino acids long. Germline CDR1 and CDR2: SGHTA and FQGTGA. The V end was cut by 5 bases, the J end by 1 base, with 9 bases between. The CDR3 nucleotides read TGTGCCAGCAGCAAGGGGGGGTCTGGGGCCAACGTCCTGACTTTC. Translated, it gives CASSKGGSGANVLTF.

V and J are TRBV19 and TRBJ2-2; TRBD2 is a possible D gene (7 bases). Looked up from germline, CDR1 is LNHDA and CDR2 is SQIVND (reference sequence). The CDR3 has 16 residues. V lost 5 bases, J lost 1 base, and 14 bases lay in between. The CDR3 loop is CASSGGGRGNTGELFF. In DNA, the CDR3 is TGTGCCAGTAGTGGGGGGGGCAGGGGGAACACCGGGGAGCTGTTTTTT.

This chain connects TRBV6-6 to TRBJ2-5, with D perhaps matching TRBD1 (5 bases). CDR3 length: 14 residues. Trimming shortened V by 4 bases and J by 3 bases, and 12 bases separated the two germline ends. Germline V gene sequence: CDR1 MNHNY, CDR2 SVGAGI (reference sequence). The CDR3 DNA is TGTGCCAGCAGTTCCCTAGGACACGAAGAGACCCAGTACTTC. Translated, it gives CASSSLGHEETQYF.

V gene TRBV28 combines with J gene TRBJ1-4; D is perhaps TRBD1 (6 bases). The CDR3 has 13 amino acids. V lost 7 bases and J lost 3, with 9 bases in between. CDR1 and CDR2 from the germline V gene are MDHEN and SYDVKM. This CDR3 is CASTGAANEKLFF. DNA of the CDR3: TGTGCCAGCACAGGGGCTGCTAATGAAAAACTGTTTTTT.

In its sample, this clone was seen a few times. This chain's CDR3 is CAWSVGPGQGNEQFF. The CDR3 DNA follows: TGTGCCTGGAGTGTAGGGCCGGGACAGGGGAATGAGCAGTTCTTC. The chain is built from TRBV30 and TRBJ2-1, with 10 bases matching TRBD1. Per germline, CDR1 GTSNPN and CDR2 SVGIG (reference sequence). Losses at the gene ends were 0 bases for V and 7 bases for J; bases not matched to a gene: 6. This CDR3 has 15 amino acids.

V gene TRBV7-2 combines with J gene TRBJ1-1; a weak D match, TRBD1 (5 bases). V was cut by 5 bases and J by 3 bases, with 13 bases left in between. This CDR3 is 14 amino acids long. The germline CDR1 and CDR2 sequences are SGHTA and FQGNSA. CDR3 in DNA: TGTGCCAGCAGCAGGAATTGGGGGGACACTGAAGCTTTCTTT. It yields the protein CASSRNWGDTEAFF.

This chain uses TRBV27 with TRBJ2-7, with TRBD1 matching 7 bases. The V gene's germline CDR1 is MNHEY and CDR2 SMNVEV (reference sequence). The CDR3 spans 14 residues. V was clipped by 1 base and J by 1 base; unmatched bases: 1. This CDR3 is CASSLLTGSYEQYF. The CDR3 DNA sequence: TGTGCCAGCAGTTTATTGACAGGGTCCTACGAGCAGTACTTC.

This rearrangement joins TRBV18 to TRBJ1-5, with 7 bases aligning to TRBD1. The ends lost 4 bases at V and 2 bases at J; junction bases unmatched: 8. From germline, CDR1 is KGHSH and CDR2 LQKENI. The CDR3 is made up of 16 amino acids. The CDR3 spells CASSHRRTGGNQPQHF. The CDR3 DNA follows: TGTGCCAGCTCACACCGGAGGACAGGCGGCAATCAGCCCCAGCATTTT.

The chain employs TRBV12-5 and TRBJ2-5, with D hard to call. CDR1 LGHNT and CDR2 FRNRAP come from the germline V gene. The CDR3 length is 15 residues. Trimming removed 0 bases at V and 3 bases at J, with 11 bases between. In DNA, the CDR3 is TGTGCTAGTGGTTTGGTTCTACTACACGAAGAGACCCAGTACTTC. It is translated as CASGLVLLHEETQYF.

In DNA, the CDR3 is TGTGCCAGCAGTTACTCGACAGGGCCCCACTACGAGCAGTACTTC. It encodes CASSYSTGPHYEQYF. This chain connects TRBV6-5 to TRBJ2-7, with 7 nucleotides matching TRBD1. The CDR3 extends over 15 amino acids. CDR1 is MNHEY, CDR2 SVGAGI, per germline. J gave up 3 bases and V 0 bases, and 5 bases lay outside the gene matches.

The CDR3 coding sequence is TGTGCCAGCAGTCAGGGTCCCCAGCAAGAGACCCAGTACTTC. Its protein is CASSQGPQQETQYF. The V call is TRBV13, the J call TRBJ2-5; possible D gene TRBD1, 5 bases. From germline, CDR1 is PRHDT and CDR2 FYEKMQ (reference sequence). V lost 6 bases and J 2 bases, leaving 13 bases between the germline ends. This CDR3 region has 14 residues.

This chain connects TRBV7-6 to TRBJ2-7; perhaps TRBD1 as D (6 bases). This CDR3 is built from 13 residues. Germline CDR1 SGHVS, CDR2 FNYEAQ. V lost 1 base and J 8 bases, leaving 12 bases between the germline ends. CDR3 residues: CASSLEAGAQQYF. In DNA form, the CDR3 reads TGTGCCAGCAGCTTAGAGGCAGGGGCCCAGCAGTACTTC.

V is TRBV25-1 and J is TRBJ1-1; D remains ambiguous. The CDR3 sequence is 13 residues long. Trimming took 1 base from V and 3 from J, leaving 6 bases between them. Germline-derived CDR1 and CDR2 are MGHDK and SYGVNS. The CDR3 protein is CASSELRDTEAFF. CDR3 in DNA: TGTGCCAGCAGTGAATTGAGGGACACTGAAGCTTTCTTT.

This clone is a singleton in its sample. The gene calls are TRBV9 and TRBJ1-5, with 7 bases matching TRBD1. With V trimmed by 3 bases and J by 8 bases, 8 bases remained unmatched. The CDR3 spans 14 residues. Germline lookup yields CDR1 SGDLS and CDR2 YYNGEE. CDR3 DNA: TGTGCCAGCAGCGCCGACAGGGTCGGCAAGCCCCAGCATTTT. Translating it yields CASSADRVGKPQHF. Full variable domain (outside the CDR3, taken from reference TRBV9 and TRBJ1-5): DSGVTQTPKHLITATGQRVTLRCSPRSGDLSVYWYQQSLDQGLQFLIQYYNGEERAKGNILERFSAQQFPDLHSELNLSSLELGDSALYFCASSADRVGKPQHFGDGTRLSIL.

The V call is TRBV19, the J call TRBJ1-1, with D unclear. Trimming stripped 7 bases from V and 5 bases from J, with 11 bases between. Germline CDR1 LNHDA, CDR2 SQIVND (reference sequence). The CDR3 is 12 residues long. CDR3 in amino acids: CASTPGGTEAFF. Here the CDR3 DNA reads TGTGCCAGTACCCCCGGCGGGACTGAAGCTTTCTTT.